This T cell receptor (beta chain) was obtained from a study of blood T cell repertoires in COVID-19 (dated by TCRdb to 2018 to 2021). Some background on the complete study: Collaborator samples came from the United States, Italy and Spain and covered acute and convalescent phases of COVID-19. Subjects who had been exposed to COVID-19, were actively infected with it, or had recovered from it provided the deeply sampled blood TCRbeta repertoires that made up the dataset. The material from the prospective study consisted of cDNA or gDNA derived from T cells, B-cell-depleted T cells, or PBMCs. The samples were drawn from two sources: the first 160 participants of the ongoing ImmuneRACE study, and 1,200 or so subjects contributed by 6 global collaborators. A freely available public database, intended as a resource for researchers studying the immune response to SARS-CoV-2, is where the repertoires were released. Sample metadata almost always included a de-identified subject ID, COVID-19 status, age in years and sex. HLA class I and class II types, where available, came from metadata supplied by the sample provider rather than from assay-based typing.

The cysteine opens and the phenylalanine closes a CDR3 of 13 amino acids. CDR3 DNA only is kept here, 39 bases in frame from base 1. CDR1 and CDR2, looked up from the germline V gene, are MNHEY and SVGAGI. Germline trimming: 6 bases from V, 7 bases from J; junction bases outside gene matches: 8. In the prospective study, participants were roughly 18 to 89 years old, resided in about two dozen geographic areas of the United States, and were enrolled through a virtual design. In the prospective study, participants were assigned to cohorts based on the clinical history participants reported in a screening survey and a study questionnaire. Recovered participants in ImmuneRACE Cohort 3 were defined by two consecutive negative NP/OP PCR tests, clearance by a healthcare professional, or resolution of symptoms. In the prospective study, mobile phlebotomists collected whole blood, serum and a nasopharyngeal or oropharyngeal swab from each participant. Participants in the prospective study had the option to provide additional blood draws and questionnaires over a roughly two-month period. Prospective study blood samples were shipped either frozen or at room temperature before DNA extraction.

About this clone itself: Its binding antigen is unknown. Nothing much larger sits one base from this clone, and base qualities are not available.

Overall results and qualifications from the work: The quantity of clinical and demographic metadata differed by source and by participant and was supplied without curation.

TCRbeta CDR3 regions were amplified from genomic DNA using the immunoSEQ Assay, a bias-controlled multiplex PCR. In the original analysis: The number of nucleated cells in each sample was estimated by amplification of reference gene primers within the assay. Sequence reads were collapsed and filtered to measure the absolute abundance of every unique TCRbeta CDR3 rearrangement. Productive Simpson clonality was computed per sample as the square root of Simpson's diversity index over productive rearrangements. TCRdb took this table from immuneACCESS and kept in-frame rearrangements with V and J called. Such tables lack part of the clones; where checked against another copy, unresolved V genes explain under half of the gap, and the rest is unexplained. Clonal size and the V and J genes are those of that table, whereas D and trimming came from the DNA. This sample lists a few hundred thousand clones; more than 75% were detected once. The ten largest clones capture 8% to 13% of the sample.

The material sequenced was PBMCs or T cells enriched from blood (not recorded which). This clonotype was sampled from a woman aged 18-29 years who had recovered from COVID-19. This sequence uses TRBV6-5 and TRBJ2-7, and 8 junctional nucleotides match TRBD2. The bases read TGTGCCAGCAGCCGAGCGGGGGCCCGGGAGCAGTACTTC. Its translation is CASSRAGAREQYF.